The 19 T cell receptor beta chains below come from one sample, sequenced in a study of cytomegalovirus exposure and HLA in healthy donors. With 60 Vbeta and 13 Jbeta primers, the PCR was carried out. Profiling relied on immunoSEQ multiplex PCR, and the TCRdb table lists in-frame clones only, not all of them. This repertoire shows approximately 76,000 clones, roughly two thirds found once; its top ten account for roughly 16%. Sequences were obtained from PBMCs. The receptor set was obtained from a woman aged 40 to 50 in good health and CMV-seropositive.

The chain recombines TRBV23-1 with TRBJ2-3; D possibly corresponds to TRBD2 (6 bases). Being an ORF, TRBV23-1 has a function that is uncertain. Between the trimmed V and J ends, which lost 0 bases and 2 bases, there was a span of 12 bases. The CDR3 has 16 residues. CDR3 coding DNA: TGCGCCAGCAGTCAATCTGGGGCGGACTACACAGATACGCAGTATTTT. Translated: CASSQSGADYTDTQYF.

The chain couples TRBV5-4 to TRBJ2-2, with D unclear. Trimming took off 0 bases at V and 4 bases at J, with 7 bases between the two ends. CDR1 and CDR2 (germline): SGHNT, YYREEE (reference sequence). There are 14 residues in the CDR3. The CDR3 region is CASSLVSSTGELFF. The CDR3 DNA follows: TGTGCCAGCAGCTTGGTAAGCTCCACCGGGGAGCTGTTTTTT. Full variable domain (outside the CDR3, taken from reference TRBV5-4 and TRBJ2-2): ETGVTQSPTHLIKTRGQQVTLRCSSQSGHNTVSWYQQALGQGPQFIFQYYREEENGRGNFPPRFSGLQFPNYSSELNVNALELDDSALYLCASSLVSSTGELFFGEGSRLTVL.

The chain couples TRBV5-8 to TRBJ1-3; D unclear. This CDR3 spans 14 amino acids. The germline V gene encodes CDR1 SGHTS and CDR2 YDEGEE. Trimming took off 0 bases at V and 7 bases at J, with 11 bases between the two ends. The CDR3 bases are TGTGCCAGCAGCTTGGTCGAGGGATGGAACACCATATATTTT. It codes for CASSLVEGWNTIYF.

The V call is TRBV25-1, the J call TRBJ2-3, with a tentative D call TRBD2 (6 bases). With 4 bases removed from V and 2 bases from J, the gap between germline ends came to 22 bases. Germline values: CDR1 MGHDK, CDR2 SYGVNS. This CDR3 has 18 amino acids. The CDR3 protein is CASSAISQGGSVTDTQYF. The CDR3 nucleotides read TGTGCCAGCAGTGCCATTTCGCAGGGAGGTTCCGTCACAGATACGCAGTATTTT.

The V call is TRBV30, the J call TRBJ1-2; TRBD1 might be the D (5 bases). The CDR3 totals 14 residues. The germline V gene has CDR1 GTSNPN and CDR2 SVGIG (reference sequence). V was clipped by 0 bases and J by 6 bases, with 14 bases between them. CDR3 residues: CAWSVQQVYDGYTF. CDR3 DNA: TGTGCCTGGAGTGTACAACAGGTGTACGATGGCTACACCTTC.

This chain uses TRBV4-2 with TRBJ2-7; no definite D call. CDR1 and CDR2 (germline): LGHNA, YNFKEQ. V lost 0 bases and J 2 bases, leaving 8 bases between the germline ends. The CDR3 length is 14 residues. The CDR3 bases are TGTGCCAGCAGCCAAGATCTTACTACCTACGAGCAGTACTTC. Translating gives CASSQDLTTYEQYF.

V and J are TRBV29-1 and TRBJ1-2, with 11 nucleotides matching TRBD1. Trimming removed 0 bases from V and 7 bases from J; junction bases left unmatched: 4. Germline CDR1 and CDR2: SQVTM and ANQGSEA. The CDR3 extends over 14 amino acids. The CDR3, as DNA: TGCAGCGTTGAAGATCGGGGGACAGGGGGTGGCTACACCTTC. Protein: CSVEDRGTGGGYTF. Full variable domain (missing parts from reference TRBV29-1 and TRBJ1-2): SAVISQKPSRDICQRGTSLTIQCQVDSQVTMMFWYRQQPGQSLTLIATANQGSEATYESGFVIDKFPISRPNLTFSTLTVSNMSPEDSSIYLCSVEDRGTGGGYTFGSGTRLTVV.

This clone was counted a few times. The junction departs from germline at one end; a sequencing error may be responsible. In nucleotides, the CDR3 is TGTGCTAGCAGCTTAGTAGGCAGGACAGGGAAGGGCAATCAGCCCCAGCATTTT. Translated, it gives CASSLVGRTGKGNQPQHF. This rearrangement joins TRBV7-7 to TRBJ1-5; 8 nucleotides align to TRBD1. Germline V gene lookup returns CDR1 SSHAT and CDR2 FNYEAQ (reference sequence). This CDR3 spans 18 amino acids.

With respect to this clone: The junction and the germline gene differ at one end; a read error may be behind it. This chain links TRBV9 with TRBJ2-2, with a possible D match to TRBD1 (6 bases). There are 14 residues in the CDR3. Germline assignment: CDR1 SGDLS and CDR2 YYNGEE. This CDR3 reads CANSVTGNTGELFF. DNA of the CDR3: TGTGCCAACAGCGTGACAGGGAACACCGGGGAGCTGTTTTTT.

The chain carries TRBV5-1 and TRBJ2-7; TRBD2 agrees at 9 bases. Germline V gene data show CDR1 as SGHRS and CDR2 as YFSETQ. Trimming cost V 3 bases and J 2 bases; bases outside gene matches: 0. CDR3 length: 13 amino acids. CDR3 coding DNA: TGCGCCAGCAGCTCTAGCGGGACCTACGAGCAGTACTTC. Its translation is CASSSSGTYEQYF.

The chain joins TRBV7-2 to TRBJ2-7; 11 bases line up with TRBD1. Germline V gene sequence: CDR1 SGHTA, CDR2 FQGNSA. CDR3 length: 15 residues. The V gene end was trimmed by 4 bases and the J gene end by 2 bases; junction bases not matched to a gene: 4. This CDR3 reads CASSSGTGGTYEQYF. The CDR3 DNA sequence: TGTGCCAGCAGCTCCGGGACAGGGGGGACCTACGAGCAGTACTTC.

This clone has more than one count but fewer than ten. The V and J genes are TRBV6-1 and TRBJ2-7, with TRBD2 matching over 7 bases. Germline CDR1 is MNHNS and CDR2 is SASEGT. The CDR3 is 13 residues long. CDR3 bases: TGTGCAATGGGGAGGGAGTTTTCGTCCGAGCAGTACTTC. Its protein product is CAMGREFSSEQYF.

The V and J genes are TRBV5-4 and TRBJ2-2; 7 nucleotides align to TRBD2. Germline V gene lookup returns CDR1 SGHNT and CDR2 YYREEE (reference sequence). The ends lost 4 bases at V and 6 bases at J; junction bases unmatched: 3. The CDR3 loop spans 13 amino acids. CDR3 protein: CASSTGGAGELFF. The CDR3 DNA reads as TGTGCCAGCAGCACTGGGGGGGCCGGGGAGCTGTTTTTT.

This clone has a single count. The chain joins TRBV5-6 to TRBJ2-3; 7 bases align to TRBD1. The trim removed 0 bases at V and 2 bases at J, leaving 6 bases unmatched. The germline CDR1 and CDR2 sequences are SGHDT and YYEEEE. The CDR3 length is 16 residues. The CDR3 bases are TGTGCCAGCAGCTTGGTCGTGACAGGGCTCACAGATACGCAGTATTTT. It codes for CASSLVVTGLTDTQYF. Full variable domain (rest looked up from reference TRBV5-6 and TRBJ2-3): DAGVTQSPTHLIKTRGQQVTLRCSPKSGHDTVSWYQQALGQGPQFIFQYYEEEERQRGNFPDRFSGHQFPNYSSELNVNALLLGDSALYLCASSLVVTGLTDTQYFGPGTRLTVL.

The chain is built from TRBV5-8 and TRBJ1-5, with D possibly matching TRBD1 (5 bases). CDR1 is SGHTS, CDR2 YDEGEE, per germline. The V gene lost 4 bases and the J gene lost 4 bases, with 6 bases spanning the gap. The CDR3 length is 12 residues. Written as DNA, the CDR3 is TGTGCCAGCAGCGACAGTAATCAGCCCCAGCATTTT. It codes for CASSDSNQPQHF.

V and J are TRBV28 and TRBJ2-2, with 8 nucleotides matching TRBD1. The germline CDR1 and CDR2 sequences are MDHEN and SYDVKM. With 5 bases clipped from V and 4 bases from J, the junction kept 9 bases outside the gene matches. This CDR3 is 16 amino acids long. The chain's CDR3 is CASSEPGGRVTGELFF. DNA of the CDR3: TGTGCCAGCAGTGAACCAGGGGGCAGGGTCACCGGGGAGCTGTTTTTT.

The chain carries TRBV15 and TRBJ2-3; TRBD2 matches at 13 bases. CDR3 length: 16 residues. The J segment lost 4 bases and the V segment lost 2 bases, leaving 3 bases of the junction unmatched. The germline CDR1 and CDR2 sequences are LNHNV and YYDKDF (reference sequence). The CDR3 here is CATSRRLAGGADTQYF. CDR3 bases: TGTGCCACCAGCAGAAGACTAGCGGGAGGAGCAGATACGCAGTATTTT.

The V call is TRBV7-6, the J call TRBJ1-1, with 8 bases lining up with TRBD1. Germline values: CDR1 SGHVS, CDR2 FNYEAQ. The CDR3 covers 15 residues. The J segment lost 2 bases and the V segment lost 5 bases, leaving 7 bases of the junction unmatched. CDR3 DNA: TGTGCCAGCAGCCGCTCGACAGGGGCAAACACTGAAGCTTTCTTT. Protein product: CASSRSTGANTEAFF.

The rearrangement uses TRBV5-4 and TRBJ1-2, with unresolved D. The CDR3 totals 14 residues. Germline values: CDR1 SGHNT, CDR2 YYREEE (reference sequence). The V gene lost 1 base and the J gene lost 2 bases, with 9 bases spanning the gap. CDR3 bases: TGTGCCAGCAGCTTGTATTGGGCGAACTATGGCTACACCTTC. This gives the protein CASSLYWANYGYTF.